This T cell receptor (beta chain) is from a study of response to subunit inactivated influenza vaccine (dated by TCRdb to 2016 to 2019). As for the study more broadly: The study used deep quantitative T cell receptor repertoire profiling to track responses to a trivalent subunit inactivated influenza vaccine. The paper's findings and limits, for the study overall: According to the authors, only a limited number of new T cells may be recruited by each seasonal influenza vaccination.

Worth noting for this clonotype: Its antigen is unknown. Base qualities are missing; no much larger clone stands one base away.

Library method: RT-PCR. Sequenced using an Illumina HiSeq 2500. Through fastp at Q25 and MiXCR, TCRdb rebuilt clones from the public reads, retaining in-frame beta chains. Rows with one shared CDR3 protein collapse into an entry with the most common genes and DNA. A total of roughly 780,000 distinct CDR3 sequences appear in this sample, about 18% of them only once. The ten largest clonotypes hold approximately 11% of the sample. For CDR1 and CDR2, the germline V gene (reference sequence) lists WNHNN and SYGVQD. Counted from cysteine to phenylalanine, this CDR3 has 16 amino acids. Only the CDR3 region is kept as DNA, spanning 48 bases read in frame from base 1. The trim is 2 bases for V and 1 base for J, with a gap of 13 bases between the germline ends.

The specimen was PBMCs from blood, collected 4 to 6 days after vaccination. The clonotype originates from a man aged 50 to 59 who received an inactivated influenza vaccine. Donor details come from another sample of the same person, matched by shared clones. Recombination linked TRBV10-1 to TRBJ2-3; the D segment is perhaps TRBD1 or TRBD2, each sharing 6 matched bases. The DNA sequence follows: TGCGCCAGCAGTGAGGTTGGGGGGCTTCGCACAGATACGCAGTATTTT. This codes for CASSEVGGLRTDTQYF.